The clone carrying this T cell receptor (beta chain) has just one count. Its matching antigen is unknown. The PCR made use of 60 Vbeta and 13 Jbeta primers. Original methodology: In a later analysis, some 10 million of approximately 81 million unique beta chains occurred in at least two donors. This table comes from immunoSEQ multiplex PCR, and its TCRdb copy is limited to in-frame clones, with some not included. The V and J calls and the clone size are those of that table, but D and trimming were determined from the DNA. The sample consists of 150,000 to 200,000 clones, over 65% of them appearing once. This sample stems from a study of cytomegalovirus exposure and HLA in healthy donors. Study-wide findings and caveats: It has been reported that TCR beta sequences accurately predicted the HLA-A and HLA-B alleles of most subjects. CMV serostatus was the only immune exposure information that was available. In an earlier analysis, productive rearrangement rates for most beta V segments clustered near 90% or 30%.

The clonotype was recovered from a man between 18 and 29 years old in good health and CMV-seropositive. Sequencing input: PBMCs.

CDR3 coding DNA: TGTGCCAGCAGCCATCTAACAGGGGCGGGGGAGACCCAGTACTTC. Amino acids: CASSHLTGAGETQYF. The chain recombines TRBV4-2 with TRBJ2-5, with a possible D match to TRBD1 (7 bases). Germline V CDR1 and CDR2: LGHNA, YNFKEQ. With 3 bases removed from V and 5 bases from J, the gap between germline ends came to 16 bases. The CDR3 runs 15 residues.